This section outlines one T cell receptor beta chain sequence together with its context. Its target is unknown. This record belongs to a study of human thymus T cells. General study findings and limits: Thymic and blood repertoires appeared to carry a bias in their V and J gene usage.

Per the germline V gene, CDR1 is SGHAT and CDR2 is FQDESV (reference sequence). V was clipped by 3 bases and J by 0 bases; unmatched bases: 7. The CDR3 extends over 17 amino acids. Sequencing used immunoSEQ multiplex PCR; TCRdb keeps in-frame clones, though not all of them. The table lists 60,000 to 75,000 clones, over 85% of them singletons. Resected material from corrective heart surgery provided the thymus tissue analysed. The sequence came from a girl less than two years old with a congenital heart defect but otherwise immunologically healthy. The sample comprised thymus tissue. This chain links TRBV11-1 with TRBJ2-1, with 8 nucleotides matching TRBD1. Here the CDR3 DNA reads TGTGCCAGCAGCTTTCGGACAGGGCCTAGCTCCTACAATGAGCAGTTCTTC. As protein: CASSFRTGPSSYNEQFF.